The 12 T cell receptor beta chains given below trace back to one sample, sequenced in a study of cytomegalovirus exposure and HLA in healthy donors (TCRdb year 2017). The method behind the library was the immunoSEQ multiplex PCR assay. TCRdb provides this immuneACCESS table in a form limited to in-frame rearrangements. Some clones are lacking; in checked studies, under half of them reflect an unresolved V gene, and why the rest are absent is not known. The sample data list about 180,000 clones, and 75% to 90% of these were observed just once. The top ten clones comprise about 16% of the sample. The specimen sequenced was PBMCs. These TCRs come from a man between 18 and 29 years old in good health and CMV-seropositive.

This clone was recorded once. CDR3 in DNA: TGTGCCAGCAGCCCCCTCGGGTCCTACGAGCAGTACTTC. Translating it yields CASSPLGSYEQYF. The chain couples TRBV7-6 to TRBJ2-7, with D unresolved. The CDR3 is 13 amino acids. Between the trimmed V and J ends, which lost 5 bases and 1 base, there was a span of 9 bases. Germline CDR1 reads SGHVS; CDR2 reads FNYEAQ.

This clone was seen just once. The chain links TRBV5-1 to TRBJ2-2; possible D gene TRBD1, 6 bases. CDR1 and CDR2 from the germline V gene are SGHRS and YFSETQ. Deletions cut 0 bases from V and 1 base from J, with 13 bases between. This CDR3 is 17 amino acids long. CDR3 loop: CASSLVLPTGNTGELFF. Written as DNA, the CDR3 is TGCGCCAGCAGCTTGGTATTGCCGACAGGGAACACCGGGGAGCTGTTTTTT.

This sequence joins TRBV28 and TRBJ1-3; the match to TRBD1 covers 10 bases. The germline V gene encodes CDR1 MDHEN and CDR2 SYDVKM. The CDR3 spans 15 residues. J lost 2 bases, V lost 5 bases, and 3 bases had no gene match. The CDR3 DNA is TGTGCCAGCAGTCCGGACAGGGGGACTGGAAACACCATATATTTT. This encodes CASSPDRGTGNTIYF.

This chain joins TRBV19 and TRBJ2-1, with 7 nucleotides matching TRBD1. Germline values: CDR1 LNHDA, CDR2 SQIVND (reference sequence). The CDR3 extends over 13 amino acids. Germline trimming cut 5 bases from V and 6 bases from J; bases unmatched to any gene: 4. CDR3 DNA sequence: TGTGCCAGTAGTCTGGGACAGTTCAATGAGCAGTTCTTC. Its protein is CASSLGQFNEQFF.

This chain joins TRBV5-6 and TRBJ2-7; 7 nucleotides line up with TRBD1. The CDR3 consists of 14 residues. V lost 2 bases to trimming and J lost 2 bases; unmatched junction nucleotides: 4. Germline V gene sequence: CDR1 SGHDT, CDR2 YYEEEE. The CDR3 DNA sequence: TGTGCCAGCAGCTTAGGGCAGGGGGCCTACGAGCAGTACTTC. This encodes CASSLGQGAYEQYF.

This chain joins TRBV7-9 and TRBJ2-7; 9 bases are a match to TRBD2. Germline loops: CDR1 SEHNR, CDR2 FQNEAQ (reference sequence). V lost 0 bases to trimming and J lost 4 bases; unmatched junction nucleotides: 13. The CDR3 length is 18 residues. CDR3 sequence (DNA): TGTGCCAGCAGCTTAGCGCCTCCGGGACTAGCTAGGATGTACGAGCAGTACTTC. As protein: CASSLAPPGLARMYEQYF.

V usage is TRBV7-9 and J usage is TRBJ2-1, with TRBD1 identical over 10 bases. V was clipped by 6 bases and J by 3 bases; unmatched bases: 2. Per the germline V gene, CDR1 is SEHNR and CDR2 is FQNEAQ (reference sequence). This CDR3 has 14 residues. CDR3: CASSGTGVYNEQFF. The DNA for the CDR3 is TGTGCCAGCAGTGGGACAGGGGTCTACAATGAGCAGTTCTTC.

V and J are TRBV7-9 and TRBJ2-3; D is uncertain. The CDR3 sequence is 13 residues long. The germline V and J ends were trimmed by 1 base and 4 bases, with 6 bases remaining between them. Germline CDR1 is SEHNR and CDR2 is FQNEAQ (reference sequence). The CDR3 is CASSLVPADTQYF. CDR3 nucleotide sequence: TGTGCCAGCAGCTTAGTCCCCGCAGATACGCAGTATTTT. Full variable domain (missing parts from reference TRBV7-9 and TRBJ2-3): DTGVSQNPRHKITKRGQNVTFRCDPISEHNRLYWYRQTLGQGPEFLTYFQNEAQLEKSRLLSDRFSAERPKGSFSTLEIQRTEQGDSAMYLCASSLVPADTQYFGPGTRLTVL.

The chain links TRBV29-1 to TRBJ1-1; D is unclear. Trimming shortened V by 4 bases and J by 3 bases, and 12 bases separated the two germline ends. This CDR3 region has 13 residues. Per germline, CDR1 SQVTM and CDR2 ANQGSEA. In DNA, the CDR3 is TGCAGCGTTGGAGGTAGGTGGGACACTGAAGCTTTCTTT. Encoded protein: CSVGGRWDTEAFF. The full variable domain, with the rest looked up from reference TRBV29-1 and TRBJ1-1, is SAVISQKPSRDICQRGTSLTIQCQVDSQVTMMFWYRQQPGQSLTLIATANQGSEATYESGFVIDKFPISRPNLTFSTLTVSNMSPEDSSIYLCSVGGRWDTEAFFGQGTRLTVV.

V is TRBV5-1 and J is TRBJ2-5; TRBD2 matches 7 bases. J was trimmed by 5 bases and V by 0 bases; bases with no gene match: 7. The CDR3 has 15 residues. From germline, CDR1 is SGHRS and CDR2 YFSETQ. The chain's CDR3 is CASSLESGALETQYF. The CDR3 nucleotides read TGCGCCAGCAGCTTGGAAAGCGGGGCATTGGAGACCCAGTACTTC.

The chain has TRBV6-1 and TRBJ1-5, with unresolved D. V was cut by 2 bases and J by 5 bases, with 7 bases left in between. CDR1 MNHNS and CDR2 SASEGT come from the germline V gene. This CDR3 comprises 13 residues. CDR3 bases: TGTGCCAGCAGTGAAATGTCTCATCAGCCCCAGCATTTT. It codes for CASSEMSHQPQHF.

The CDR3 reads CASSLGPPGLRYEQYF. CDR3 in DNA: TGCGCCAGCAGCTTGGGGCCTCCGGGACTACGCTACGAGCAGTACTTC. J is TRBJ2-7 and V is TRBV5-1; 7 nucleotides match TRBD2. This CDR3 has 16 residues. The germline CDR1 and CDR2 sequences are SGHRS and YFSETQ. The junction had 9 bases not matched to a gene; V was cut back by 0 bases and J by 3 bases. The full variable domain, rest sourced from reference TRBV5-1 and TRBJ2-7, is KAGVTQTPRYLIKTRGQQVTLSCSPISGHRSVSWYQQTPGQGLQFLFEYFSETQRNKGNFPGRFSGRQFSNSRSEMNVSTLELGDSALYLCASSLGPPGLRYEQYFGPGTRLTVT.